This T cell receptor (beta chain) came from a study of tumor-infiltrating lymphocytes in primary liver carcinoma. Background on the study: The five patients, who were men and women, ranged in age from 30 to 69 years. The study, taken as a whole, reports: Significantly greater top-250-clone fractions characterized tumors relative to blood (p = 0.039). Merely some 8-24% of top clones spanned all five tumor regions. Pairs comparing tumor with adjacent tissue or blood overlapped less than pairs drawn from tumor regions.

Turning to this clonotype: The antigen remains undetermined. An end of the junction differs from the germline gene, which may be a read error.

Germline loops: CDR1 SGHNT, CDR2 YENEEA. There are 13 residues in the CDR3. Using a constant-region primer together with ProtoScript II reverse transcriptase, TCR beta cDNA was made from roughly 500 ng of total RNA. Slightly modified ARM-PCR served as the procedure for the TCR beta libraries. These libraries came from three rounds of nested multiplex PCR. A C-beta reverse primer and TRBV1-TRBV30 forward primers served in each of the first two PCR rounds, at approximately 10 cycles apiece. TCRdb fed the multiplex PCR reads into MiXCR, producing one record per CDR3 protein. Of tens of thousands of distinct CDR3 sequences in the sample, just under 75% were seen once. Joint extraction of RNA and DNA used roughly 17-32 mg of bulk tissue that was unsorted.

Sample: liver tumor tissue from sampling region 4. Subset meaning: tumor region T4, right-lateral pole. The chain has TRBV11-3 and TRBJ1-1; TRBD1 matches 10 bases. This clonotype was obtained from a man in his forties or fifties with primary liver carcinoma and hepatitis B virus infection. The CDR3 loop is CASSTRQGAESSF. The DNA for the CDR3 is TGTGCCAGCAGCACTCGACAGGGGGCTGAATCCTCCTTT.